Included here is one T cell receptor beta chain sequence, with context. Its antigen is currently unknown. The sample is drawn from a study of cytomegalovirus exposure and HLA in healthy donors. Broader study findings: Specific recognition of CMV antigens was confirmed in vitro for a few chains (all CMV-associated). The tendency of first-cohort TCR clusters to co-occur in the 95 to 150 validation repertoires was the finding of a later analysis. Most TCR sequences proved rare, with some public TCRs found in many donors.

Measured with immunoSEQ multiplex PCR; TCRdb has only the in-frame clones, and not every one. The data hold 90,000 to 130,000 clones, with roughly 87% observed a single time. The CDR3 has 15 residues. The junction had 4 bases not matched to a gene; V was cut back by 2 bases and J by 3 bases. CDR1 is SGHTS and CDR2 is YDEGEE in the germline V gene. Specimen: PBMCs. The chain carries TRBV5-8 and TRBJ2-1, with TRBD2 matching over 8 bases. The sequence came from a young woman in good health and CMV-seronegative. The DNA for the CDR3 is TGTGCCAGCAGCTTCGGGGGGGGCCTCTACAATGAGCAGTTCTTC. It is translated as CASSFGGGLYNEQFF.